This record looks at one TCR beta chain sequence and its context. As yet, its antigen is unknown. This sample was included in a study of cytomegalovirus exposure and HLA in healthy donors. PCR was performed using 60 Vbeta and 13 Jbeta primers. Sequenced by immunoSEQ multiplex PCR; TCRdb stores in-frame clones only, minus some. Of 150,000 to 200,000 clones in the sample, roughly 78% were seen once. Overall study findings and caveats: Using a false discovery rate of 0.05, a later analysis showed that about 16,000 TCR beta sequences were associated with HLA alleles.

The sequence was obtained from a boy between 5 and 17 years old in good health and CMV-seronegative. Sequencing input: PBMCs.

The CDR3 protein is CASSERRAVSNYGYTF. CDR3 DNA sequence: TGTGCCAGCAGTGAAAGGAGGGCTGTTTCTAACTATGGCTACACCTTC. The chain combines TRBV6-1 with TRBJ1-2; D gene ambiguous. Per germline, CDR1 MNHNS and CDR2 SASEGT. The CDR3 runs 16 residues. Trimming shortened V by 2 bases and J by 0 bases, and 13 bases separated the two germline ends.